This entry lists 7 T cell receptor beta chains sequenced from one sample in a study of graft-versus-host responses after intestinal transplantation. These TCRs are of unknown antigen specificity. Assay used: immunoSEQ multiplex PCR; TCRdb lists only in-frame clones, some missing. The sample comprises 30,000 to 40,000 clones, approximately 94% of which are singletons, and 0.2% to 0.25% rests with the top ten. This specimen consisted of unstimulated CD4+ T cells sorted from spleen or lymph node cells, obtained before transplant. Source of these receptors: a human donor who was the organ donor for an intestinal transplant.

The genes are TRBV30 and TRBJ2-5; 11 nucleotides agree with TRBD2. The CDR3 sequence is 17 residues long. Germline CDR1 GTSNPN, CDR2 SVGIG (reference sequence). V trimming: 4 bases; J trimming: 5 bases; junction bases outside the gene matches: 15. In nucleotides, the CDR3 is TGTGCCTGGACCCCGTACGGGCTAGCGGGGGGTTGGGAGACCCAGTACTTC. Residues: CAWTPYGLAGGWETQYF. The full variable domain, in which reference TRBV30 and TRBJ2-5 provide the parts outside the CDR3, is SQTIHQWPATLVQPVGSPLSLECTVEGTSNPNLYWYRQAAGRGLQLLFYSVGIGQISSEVPQNLSASRPQDRQFILSSKKLLLSDSGFYLCAWTPYGLAGGWETQYFGPGTRLLVL.

V usage is TRBV5-1 and J usage is TRBJ2-7; 10 bases match TRBD2. The length of the CDR3 is 13 residues. J gave up 4 bases and V 4 bases, and 2 bases lay outside the gene matches. Looked up from germline, CDR1 is SGHRS and CDR2 is YFSETQ. The CDR3 loop is CASSPGLAYEQYF. CDR3 nucleotide sequence: TGCGCCAGCAGCCCGGGACTAGCGTACGAGCAGTACTTC.

The CDR3 coding sequence is TGTGCCACCCCCCTTAGGCGTCCTACTGCTAACTATGGCTACACCTTC. The encoded protein is CATPLRRPTANYGYTF. This rearrangement joins TRBV6-4 to TRBJ1-2; no clear D gene. Between the trimmed V and J ends, which lost 10 bases and 0 bases, there was a span of 21 bases. The CDR3 totals 16 residues. Per the germline V gene, CDR1 is MRHNA and CDR2 is SNTAGT.

This clone was seen only once. The chain uses TRBV5-1 and TRBJ1-2; D is possibly TRBD1 (6 bases). V gave up 2 bases and J gave up 3 bases, with 14 bases separating them. This CDR3 has 15 amino acids. Per the germline V gene, CDR1 is SGHRS and CDR2 is YFSETQ. CDR3 residues: CASSFRQAGDYGYTF. DNA for the CDR3: TGCGCCAGCAGCTTCCGACAGGCAGGGGACTATGGCTACACCTTC.

V and J are TRBV11-3 and TRBJ2-2; 7 bases are a match to TRBD2. Germline loops: CDR1 SGHNT, CDR2 YENEEA. Trimming took 4 bases from V and 2 from J; bases not matched to a gene: 4. The length of the CDR3 is 15 residues. The CDR3 DNA sequence: TGTGCCAGCAGCTATGGACTAGGAAACACCGGGGAGCTGTTTTTT. Encoded protein: CASSYGLGNTGELFF.

This clone appeared once. This chain links TRBV13 with TRBJ1-2; 12 positions agree with TRBD1. V shed 0 bases, J shed 6 bases, and the junction held 5 bases outside the gene matches. Germline V gene lookup returns CDR1 PRHDT and CDR2 FYEKMQ (reference sequence). CDR3 size: 16 residues. CDR3 sequence reads: CASSLGGTGGLHGYTF. CDR3 bases: TGTGCCAGCAGCTTAGGAGGGACAGGGGGCCTTCATGGCTACACCTTC.

The rearrangement joins TRBV7-2 to TRBJ1-2, with D perhaps matching TRBD1 (6 bases). With 0 bases removed from V and 0 bases from J, the gap between germline ends came to 8 bases. Germline V gives CDR1 SGHTA, CDR2 FQGNSA. This CDR3 has 15 residues. The CDR3 region has the DNA TGTGCCAGCAGCTTAGCAGGGGGAGCTAACTATGGCTACACCTTC. Translation gives CASSLAGGANYGYTF.